Sequencing of this T cell receptor beta chain was carried out in a study of T cell repertoires in cytomegalovirus infection (dated by TCRdb to between 2018 and 2021). Looking at the study overall: Recently identified HLA-C-restricted CMV epitopes, whose presentation resists viral immunomodulation, were targeted by peptide stimulations together with well-studied HLA-B-restricted epitopes. Because public TCR beta signatures pointed to carriage of CMV infection together with the matching HLA type, the HLA type of each donor mattered for the analysis.

Points the paper makes about the study in general: The ex vivo response was dominated by HLA-C-restricted CMV-specific TCR beta clonotypes, which also provided the single most frequent clonotype in two of eight donors. Cumulative frequency of public TCR beta family members discriminated carriers of CMV infection plus the relevant HLA type in this cohort and an independent approximately 360-donor cohort.

The CDR3 sequence holds 14 residues, the cysteine and phenylalanine included. Of all the DNA, just the CDR3 is kept, 42 bases in frame from base 1. Sequences SGDLS (CDR1) and YYNGEE (CDR2) are obtained from the germline V gene. The trim is 3 bases for V and 2 bases for J, with a gap of 10 bases between the germline ends. What this sample's treatment or condition label stands for: in vitro stimulation with specific CMV peptide epitopes to enrich CMV-specific T cells. This clonotype came up a few times. Its recognized antigen is unknown. The sample holds no much larger clone one base away, and base qualities are not on file. The run used an Illumina HiSeq 1500. The raw public reads went through TCRdb reprocessing: fastp at Q25, MiXCR clone calling, in-frame beta chains kept. All rows with the same CDR3 protein become a single entry with the most common DNA and genes. The sample table holds about 100,000 distinct CDR3 sequences, of which under 50% were seen once. In total, the top ten clones hold roughly 74% of the sample.

The receptor comes from a human donor in good health (CMV status not recorded). Some clones in this sample may be carry-over from other donors' samples. The chain joins TRBV9 to TRBJ2-3; the D segment cannot be called with confidence. Sequencing was performed on CD8+ T cells from cultured PBMCs, taken from culture after CMV antigen stimulation. The CDR3 in this case is CASSGSGTTDTQYF. The DNA reads as follows: TGTGCCAGCAGCGGGTCCGGCACCACAGATACGCAGTATTTT.